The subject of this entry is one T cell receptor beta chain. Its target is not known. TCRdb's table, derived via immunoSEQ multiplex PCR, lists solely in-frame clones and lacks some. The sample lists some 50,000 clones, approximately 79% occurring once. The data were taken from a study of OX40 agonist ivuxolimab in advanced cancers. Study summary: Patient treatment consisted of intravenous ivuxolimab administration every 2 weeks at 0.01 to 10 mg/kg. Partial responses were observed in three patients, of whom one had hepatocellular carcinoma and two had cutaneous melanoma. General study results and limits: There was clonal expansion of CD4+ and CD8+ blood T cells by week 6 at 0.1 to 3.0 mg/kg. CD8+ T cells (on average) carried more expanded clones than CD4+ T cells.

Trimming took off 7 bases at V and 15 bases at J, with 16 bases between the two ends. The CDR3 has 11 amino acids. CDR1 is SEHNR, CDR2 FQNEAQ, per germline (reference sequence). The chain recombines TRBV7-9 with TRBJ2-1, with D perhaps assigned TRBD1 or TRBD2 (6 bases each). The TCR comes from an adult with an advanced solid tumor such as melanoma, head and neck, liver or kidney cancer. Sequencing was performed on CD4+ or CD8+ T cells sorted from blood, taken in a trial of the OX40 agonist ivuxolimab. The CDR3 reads CASTGGLGSFF. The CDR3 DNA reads TGTGCCAGCACCGGGGGCCTGGGTTCGTTCTTC.